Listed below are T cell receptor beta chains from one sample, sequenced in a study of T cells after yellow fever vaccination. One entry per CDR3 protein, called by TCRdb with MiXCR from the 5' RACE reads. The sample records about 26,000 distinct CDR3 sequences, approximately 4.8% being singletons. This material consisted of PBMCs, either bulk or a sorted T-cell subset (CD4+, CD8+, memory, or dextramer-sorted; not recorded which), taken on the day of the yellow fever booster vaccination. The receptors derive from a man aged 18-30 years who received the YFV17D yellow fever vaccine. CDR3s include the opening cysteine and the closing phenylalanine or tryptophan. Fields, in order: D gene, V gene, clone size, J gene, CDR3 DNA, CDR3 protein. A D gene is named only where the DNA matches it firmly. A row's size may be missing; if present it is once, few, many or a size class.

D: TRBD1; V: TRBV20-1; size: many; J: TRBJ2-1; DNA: TGCAGTGCTAGAGACCCCGTTAGAGGGGGCGTCTACAATGAGCAGTTCTTC; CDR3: CSARDPVRGGVYNEQFF
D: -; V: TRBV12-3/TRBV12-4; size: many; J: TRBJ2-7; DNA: TGTGCCAGCAGTCCCCAGGGCAGTACGAAGCAGTACTTC; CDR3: CASSPQGSTKQYF
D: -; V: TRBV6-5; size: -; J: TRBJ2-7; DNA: TGTGCCAGCAGTTACCTAGCAGGAGACTACGAGCAGTACTTC; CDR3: CASSYLAGDYEQYF
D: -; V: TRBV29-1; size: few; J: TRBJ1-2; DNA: TGCAGCGTTGACAGGGATGGCTACACCTTC; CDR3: CSVDRDGYTF
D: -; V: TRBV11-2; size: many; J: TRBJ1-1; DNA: TGTGCCAGCAGCCCCCGGGGTAGGACTAGCACTGAAGCTTTCTTT; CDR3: CASSPRGRTSTEAFF
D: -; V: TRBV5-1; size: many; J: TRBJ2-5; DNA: TGCGCCAGCCCCTATATTGAAGAGACCCAGTACTTC; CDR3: CASPYIEETQYF
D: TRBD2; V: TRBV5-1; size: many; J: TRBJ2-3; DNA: TGCGCCAGCAGCCAGCTGCGGGCGGGGGGTTCAGATACGCAGTATTTT; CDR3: CASSQLRAGGSDTQYF
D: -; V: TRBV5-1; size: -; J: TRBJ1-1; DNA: TGCGCCAGCAGCCGGGTGGGGGGCTTGGCTGAAGCTTTCTTT; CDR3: CASSRVGGLAEAFF
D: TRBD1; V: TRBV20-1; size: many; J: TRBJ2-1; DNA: TGCAGTGCTATTAACAGGGGGGTGCAGTTCTTC; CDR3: CSAINRGVQFF
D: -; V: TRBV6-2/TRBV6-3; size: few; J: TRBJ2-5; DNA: TGTGCCGCTGTATGGGGAGCGGATCAAGAGACCCAGTACTTC; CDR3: CAAVWGADQETQYF
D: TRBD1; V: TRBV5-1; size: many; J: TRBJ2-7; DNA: TGCGCCAGCCGACAGGGTTTCCACGAGCAGTACTTC; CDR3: CASRQGFHEQYF
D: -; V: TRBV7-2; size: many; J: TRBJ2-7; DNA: TGTGCCAGCAGCTTAGTCTCCTACGAGCAGTACTTC; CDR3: CASSLVSYEQYF
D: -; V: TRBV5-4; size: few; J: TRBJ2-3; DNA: TGTGCCAGCACCCTGGGTTCGGATCCCCAAACAGATACGCAGTATTTT; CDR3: CASTLGSDPQTDTQYF
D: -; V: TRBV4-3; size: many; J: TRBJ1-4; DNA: TGCGCCAGCAGCCCAAACGAGGGGTCGGGTAATGAAAAACTGTTTTTT; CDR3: CASSPNEGSGNEKLFF
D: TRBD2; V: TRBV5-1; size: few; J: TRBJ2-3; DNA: TGCGCCAGCAGCCTAAGCGGGGGCCCCCTAAGCACAGATACGCAGTATTTT; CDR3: CASSLSGGPLSTDTQYF
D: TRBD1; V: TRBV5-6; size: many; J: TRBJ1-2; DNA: TGTGCCAGCAGCTACCCCTTTGGGGACAGGGACTATGGCTACACCTTC; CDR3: CASSYPFGDRDYGYTF
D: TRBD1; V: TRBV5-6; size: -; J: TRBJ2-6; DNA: TGTGCCAGCAGCTTCTCCCTCACAGGGGGCAAGGCCGGGGCCAACGTCCTGACTTTC; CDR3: CASSFSLTGGKAGANVLTF
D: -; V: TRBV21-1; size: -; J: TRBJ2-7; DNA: TGTGCCAGCAGCAAAGCGACGACAGAGAGATCCTACGAGCAGTACTTC; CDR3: CASSKATTERSYEQYF
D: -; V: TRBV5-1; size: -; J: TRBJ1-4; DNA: TGCGCCAGCAGGGCTGCAACTAATGAAAAACTGTTTTTT; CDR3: CASRAATNEKLFF
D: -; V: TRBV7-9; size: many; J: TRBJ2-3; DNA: TGTGCCAGCAGCTTTAAGGCCCGCACAGATACGCAGTATTTT; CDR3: CASSFKARTDTQYF
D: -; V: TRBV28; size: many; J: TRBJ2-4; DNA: TGTGCCAGCAGTTTAACAAATGGCATTCAGTACTTC; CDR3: CASSLTNGIQYF
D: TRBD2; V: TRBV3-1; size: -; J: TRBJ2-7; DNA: TGTGCCAGCAGTCCTAGCGGGGGGGATCAGTACGAGCAGTACTTC; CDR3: CASSPSGGDQYEQYF
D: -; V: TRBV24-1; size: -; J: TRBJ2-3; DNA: TGTGCCACCAGTGACCCCCCGGCGAGCACAGATACGCAGTATTTT; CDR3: CATSDPPASTDTQYF
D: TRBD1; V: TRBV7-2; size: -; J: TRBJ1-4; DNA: TGTGCCAGCACCGACAGGGCTGTTAATGAAAAACTGTTTTTT; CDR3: CASTDRAVNEKLFF
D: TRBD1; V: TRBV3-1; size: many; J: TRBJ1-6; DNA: TGTGCCAGCAGCCAGCTTGGGACAGGGGGTAATTCACCCCTCCACTTT; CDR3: CASSQLGTGGNSPLHF
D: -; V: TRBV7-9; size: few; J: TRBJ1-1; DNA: TGTGCCAGCAGCTTAAGTGGCGGGGGCACTGAAGCTTTCTTT; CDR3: CASSLSGGGTEAFF
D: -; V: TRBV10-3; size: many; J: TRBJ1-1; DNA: TGTGCCATCCAACCCCCAGGTGAGGGCAGGCAAGCTTTCTTT; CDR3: CAIQPPGEGRQAFF
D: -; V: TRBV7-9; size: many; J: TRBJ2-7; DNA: TGTGCCAGCAGCTTAGTCTCCGCCGGGGCTACCGAGCAGTACTTC; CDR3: CASSLVSAGATEQYF
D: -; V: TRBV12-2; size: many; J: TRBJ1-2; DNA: TGTGCAAGTCGCTTTTCCCCCCTCCCGGACAGGAACTATGGCTACACCTTC; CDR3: CASRFSPLPDRNYGYTF
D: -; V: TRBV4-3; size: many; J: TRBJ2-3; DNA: TGCGCCAGCAGCCAAGCTGGCGGGGGCACAGATACGCAGTATTTT; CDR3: CASSQAGGGTDTQYF
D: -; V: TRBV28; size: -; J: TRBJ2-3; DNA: TGTGCCAGCAGTCGACCTGGGATTAGATACGCTGGACGGCAGTATTTT; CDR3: CASSRPGIRYAGRQYF
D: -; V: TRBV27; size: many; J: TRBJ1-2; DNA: TGTGCCAGCAGTTTACAAGCGCGGGGCCCGGAGGGCTACACCTTC; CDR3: CASSLQARGPEGYTF
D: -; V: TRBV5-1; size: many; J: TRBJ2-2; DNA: TGCGCCAGCAGCTTGATGCAGGCTATAACCGGGGAGCTGTTTTTT; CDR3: CASSLMQAITGELFF
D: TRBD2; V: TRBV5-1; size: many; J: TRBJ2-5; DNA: TGCGCCAGCAGCAGAGGGGGACTAGCGAGAGAAGAGACCCAGTACTTC; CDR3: CASSRGGLAREETQYF
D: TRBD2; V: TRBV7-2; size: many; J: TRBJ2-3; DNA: TGTGCCAGCACCTGGTCTAGCGGGTACACAGATACGCAGTATTTT; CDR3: CASTWSSGYTDTQYF
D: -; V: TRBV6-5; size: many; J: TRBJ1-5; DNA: TGTGCCAGCAGTTACCTCGGGGCGGGCAATCAGCCCCAGCATTTT; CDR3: CASSYLGAGNQPQHF
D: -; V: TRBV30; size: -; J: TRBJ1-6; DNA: TGTGCCTGGGGAGCCAGAAATAATTCACCCCTCCACTTT; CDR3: CAWGARNNSPLHF
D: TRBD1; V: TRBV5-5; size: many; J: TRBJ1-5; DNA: TGTGCCAGCAGCCGCGACAGGGTAGATCAGCCCCAGCATTTT; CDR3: CASSRDRVDQPQHF
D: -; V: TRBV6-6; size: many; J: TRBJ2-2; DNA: TGTGCCAGCAGTCCCCCCCCAGGGTTTGCCGGGGAGCTGTTTTTT; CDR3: CASSPPPGFAGELFF
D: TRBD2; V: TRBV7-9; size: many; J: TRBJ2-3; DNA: TGTGCCAGCAGCTTCCTAGCGGGGGGGAGCACAGATACGCAGTATTTT; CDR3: CASSFLAGGSTDTQYF
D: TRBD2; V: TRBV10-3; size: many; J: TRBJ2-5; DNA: TGTGCCACCCTTGAGCGGGGGGGCTCGGAGACCCAGTACTTC; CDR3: CATLERGGSETQYF
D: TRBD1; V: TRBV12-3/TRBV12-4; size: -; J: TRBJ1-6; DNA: TGTGCCAGCAGGGGGACAGGGCCGTTCAATTCACCCCTCCACTTT; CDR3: CASRGTGPFNSPLHF
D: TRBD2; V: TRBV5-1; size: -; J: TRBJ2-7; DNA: TGCGCCAGCAGCGACCTACTAGCGGGGAGCTCCTACGAGCAGTACTTC; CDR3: CASSDLLAGSSYEQYF
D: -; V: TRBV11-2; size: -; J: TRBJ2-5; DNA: TGTGCCAGCAGCTTAGTGGGCGGGACGGGGATCCGAGAGACCCAGTACTTC; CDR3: CASSLVGGTGIRETQYF
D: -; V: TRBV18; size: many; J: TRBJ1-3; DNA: TGTGCCAGCTCACGCGAGGCAATTGGCAGAAACACCATATATTTT; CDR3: CASSREAIGRNTIYF
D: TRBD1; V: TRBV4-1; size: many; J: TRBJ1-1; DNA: TGCGCCAGCAGGCCTCCACAACAGGGGGCGAGAACTGAAGCTTTCTTT; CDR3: CASRPPQQGARTEAFF
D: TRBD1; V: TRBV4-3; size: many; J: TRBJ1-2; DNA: TGCGCCAGCAGCCAAGATTTTTTAACAGGGGTGAATGGCTACACCTTC; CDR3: CASSQDFLTGVNGYTF
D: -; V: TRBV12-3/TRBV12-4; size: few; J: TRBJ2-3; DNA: TGTGCCAGCAGCCCTCATTGGGGCACAGATACGCAGTATTTT; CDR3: CASSPHWGTDTQYF
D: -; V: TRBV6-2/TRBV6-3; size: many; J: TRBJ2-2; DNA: TGTGCCAGCACGGACGCCCTGCCGAACACCGGGGAGCTGTTTTTT; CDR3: CASTDALPNTGELFF
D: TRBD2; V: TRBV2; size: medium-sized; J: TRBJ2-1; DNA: TGTGCCAGCAGCCCTCGGGGGGACTACGTCAATGAGCAGTTCTTC; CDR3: CASSPRGDYVNEQFF
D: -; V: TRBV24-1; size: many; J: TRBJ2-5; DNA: TGTGCCACCAGTGATTTACAAGGTGCCGAAGAGACCCAGTACTTC; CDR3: CATSDLQGAEETQYF
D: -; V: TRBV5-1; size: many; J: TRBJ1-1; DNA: TGCGCCAGCAGCTTCCAGGGCTACGGCACTGAAGCTTTCTTT; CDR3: CASSFQGYGTEAFF